This TCR beta chain was captured in a study of CD8 T cells in Susac syndrome. Study-level findings and limits: CD4+ T cell repertoires in Susac syndrome exhibited no evidence of clonal expansion.

Random hexamers primed reverse transcription of about 0.45 to 1 ug RNA. Each CDR3 protein gets one entry after TCRdb re-called the immunoSEQ multiplex PCR reads with MiXCR. The sample has tens of thousands of distinct CDR3 sequences, approximately 94% seen once. Germline loops: CDR1 LNHDA, CDR2 SQIVND (reference sequence). The CDR3 is 15 residues long. Trimming stripped 6 bases from V and 3 bases from J, with 17 bases between. Comments on this clonotype: Antigen unknown.

This TCR was recovered from a human donor with Susac syndrome. The J gene is TRBJ1-2, the V gene TRBV19; the D gene is possibly TRBD1 (5 bases). The specimen was CD4+ T cells from PBMCs. CDR3 amino acids: CASSADRDGDYGYTF. For the CDR3, the DNA is TGTGCCAGTAGCGCTGACCGGGACGGTGACTATGGCTACACCTTC.